A single sample is the source of the 14 T cell receptor beta chains below, sequenced in a study of early T cells in non-severe SARS-CoV-2 infection. One entry per CDR3 protein results from TCRdb running MiXCR on the 5' RACE reads. The sample holds approximately 27,000 distinct CDR3 sequences, 5.5% to 6% seen once. Sequenced input: whole blood. These receptors were taken from an adult who was a healthcare worker with PCR-confirmed SARS-CoV-2 infection or an uninfected control (not recorded which).

This clonotype has at least ten counts. This chain uses TRBV7-9 with TRBJ2-1, with TRBD1 matching 10 bases. The CDR3 contains 17 residues. CDR1 and CDR2 from the germline V gene are SEHNR and FQNEAQ (reference sequence). The ends lost 2 bases at V and 0 bases at J; junction bases unmatched: 4. CDR3 loop: CASSLPGQGSSYNEQFF. DNA of the CDR3: TGTGCCAGCAGCTTACCGGGACAGGGGAGCTCCTACAATGAGCAGTTCTTC.

Many counts were recorded for this clonotype. The J gene is TRBJ1-1, the V gene TRBV9; D ambiguous. This CDR3 spans 15 amino acids. V lost 4 bases to trimming and J lost 4 bases, with 17 bases between them. The germline V gene encodes CDR1 SGDLS and CDR2 YYNGEE. The CDR3 loop reads CASSPSGISGTEAFF. The CDR3 DNA sequence: TGTGCCAGCAGCCCATCGGGGATAAGTGGCACTGAAGCTTTCTTT.

This clonotype was counted ten times or more. As DNA, the CDR3 is TGTGCCAGCAGCTTAGTCCCGGGAGCGAACACCGGGGAGCTGTTTTTT. Its protein is CASSLVPGANTGELFF. The rearrangement uses TRBV11-2 and TRBJ2-2; a possible D gene is TRBD2 (6 bases). Germline loops: CDR1 SGHAT, CDR2 FQNNGV. This CDR3 is built from 16 residues. Deletions cut 1 base from V and 0 bases from J, with 9 bases between.

This clonotype was observed at least ten times. This chain uses TRBV24-1 with TRBJ2-1; 8 bases agree with TRBD1. CDR1 and CDR2 (germline): KGHDR, SFDVKD. V shed 0 bases, J shed 4 bases, and the junction held 4 bases outside the gene matches. The CDR3 length is 16 residues. The CDR3 loop reads CATSDLGQGGYNEQFF. The DNA for the CDR3 is TGTGCCACCAGTGATTTGGGACAGGGTGGATACAATGAGCAGTTCTTC.

This clonotype was picked up many times. This chain connects TRBV5-1 to TRBJ2-7, with TRBD1 matching over 7 bases. From germline, CDR1 is SGHRS and CDR2 YFSETQ. V shed 2 bases and J 3 bases; nucleotides not matched to a gene: 5. The CDR3 covers 14 residues. The CDR3 protein is CASSLSGQHYEQYF. The CDR3, as DNA: TGCGCCAGCAGCTTATCGGGACAGCACTACGAGCAGTACTTC. The whole variable domain, remainder taken from reference TRBV5-1 and TRBJ2-7, is KAGVTQTPRYLIKTRGQQVTLSCSPISGHRSVSWYQQTPGQGLQFLFEYFSETQRNKGNFPGRFSGRQFSNSRSEMNVSTLELGDSALYLCASSLSGQHYEQYFGPGTRLTVT.

This clonotype has a count of ten or more. This rearrangement joins TRBV7-2 to TRBJ2-5; no clear D. The germline V gene encodes CDR1 SGHTA and CDR2 FQGNSA. V dropped 4 bases and J dropped 1 base, with 10 bases sitting between them. The CDR3 has 14 residues. The CDR3 reads CASSSWTVQETQYF. DNA for the CDR3: TGTGCCAGCAGCTCCTGGACCGTCCAAGAGACCCAGTACTTC.

CDR3 amino acids: CASSYPAGGFTDTQYF. In DNA form, the CDR3 reads TGTGCCAGCAGTTACCCTGCGGGGGGCTTCACAGATACGCAGTATTTT. The genes are TRBV6-2 or TRBV6-3 and TRBJ2-3, with 8 bases lining up with TRBD2. This CDR3 has 16 amino acids. Germline V lookup: CDR1 MNHEY, CDR2 SVGEGT. Germline trimming cut 2 bases from V and 2 bases from J; bases unmatched to any gene: 6.

This clonotype was counted at least ten times. The J gene is TRBJ1-1, the V gene TRBV4-3; D remains ambiguous. The CDR3 has 14 residues. Per germline, CDR1 LGHNA and CDR2 YSLEER. Trimming took 0 bases from V and 7 from J, leaving 12 bases between them. The CDR3 region is CASSQENPTGEAFF. The CDR3 nucleotides are TGCGCCAGCAGCCAAGAGAACCCAACGGGTGAAGCTTTCTTT.

This clonotype occurred many times. V gene TRBV6-5 combines with J gene TRBJ2-6, with D unresolved. The CDR3 length is 15 residues. Germline V gives CDR1 MNHEY, CDR2 SVGAGI. Deletions cut 5 bases from V and 3 bases from J, with 11 bases between. The CDR3 spells CASSRPGDGANVLTF. DNA for the CDR3: TGTGCCAGCAGTCGGCCTGGGGATGGGGCCAACGTCCTGACTTTC.

This clonotype was counted only a few times. The rearrangement uses TRBV4-3 and TRBJ2-5, with a possible D match to TRBD1 (5 bases). Germline-derived CDR1 and CDR2 are LGHNA and YSLEER. The CDR3 is 16 residues long. Trimming removed 0 bases from V and 1 base from J, with 12 bases in between. The CDR3 sequence is CASSQDWGQSQETQYF. CDR3 sequence (DNA): TGCGCCAGCAGCCAAGACTGGGGCCAGTCCCAAGAGACCCAGTACTTC.

This clonotype was counted ten times or more. The CDR3 end shows no conserved phenylalanine or tryptophan, and so a read error is likely. No DNA is shown, since the ends of the CDR3 on it are uncertain; the CDR3 is the one TCRdb lists. J is TRBJ2-3 and V is TRBV7-2; the table's D call of TRBD2 was not tested on the DNA. CDR1 and CDR2 from the germline V gene are SGHTA and FQGNSA. The length of the CDR3 is 13 amino acids, counting both ends. The CDR3 here is CASSFSQGLASFG.

This rearrangement joins TRBV7-2 to TRBJ2-7, with D uncertain. V was trimmed by 5 bases and J by 2 bases, leaving 7 bases between them. CDR1 and CDR2 from the germline V gene are SGHTA and FQGNSA. The CDR3 contains 12 residues. The CDR3 DNA sequence: TGTGCCAGCAGCCCCCCCACCTACGAGCAGTACTTC. Translation gives CASSPPTYEQYF.

This clonotype was counted between two and nine times. The genes are TRBV7-8 and TRBJ2-5, with 7 bases that match TRBD2. This CDR3 has 17 residues. The germline gives CDR1 SGHVS, CDR2 FQNEAQ. With 3 bases clipped from V and 2 bases from J, the junction kept 12 bases outside the gene matches. The chain's CDR3 is CASSFRMGRVGQETQYF. CDR3 sequence (DNA): TGTGCCAGCAGCTTTCGTATGGGGAGGGTGGGGCAAGAGACCCAGTACTTC.

This clonotype was seen just once. With a much larger clone just one base away, this may be a read error. The chain couples TRBV5-1 to TRBJ2-2; no clear D. Per germline, CDR1 SGHRS and CDR2 YFSETQ. The length of the CDR3 is 12 residues. V lost 7 bases, J lost 0 bases, and 4 bases lay in between. The DNA of the CDR3 is TGCGCCAGCTGCACGAACACCGGGGAGCTGTTTTTT. This codes for CASCTNTGELFF.